A single sample is the source of the 7 T cell receptor beta chains below, sequenced in a study of blood T cell repertoires in COVID-19. Data came from immunoSEQ multiplex PCR; TCRdb stores just in-frame clones and leaves some out. The sample shows roughly 280,000 clones, roughly 83% of them seen only once. Material: peripheral blood. The receptors here all came from a man aged 60 to 75 who had recovered from COVID-19.

The chain links TRBV30 to TRBJ1-5; D is unresolved. Germline V gives CDR1 GTSNPN, CDR2 SVGIG (reference sequence). The CDR3 loop spans 13 amino acids. V dropped 4 bases and J dropped 1 base, with 8 bases sitting between them. Written as DNA, the CDR3 is TGTGCCTGGAACCAACAGAGCAATCAGCCCCAGCATTTT. Translating it yields CAWNQQSNQPQHF.

Turning to this clone: Sequence at one end of the junction differs from germline and may be a read error. The rearrangement links TRBV6-6 to TRBJ2-7; 9 bases are a match to TRBD1. The CDR3 totals 14 residues. Germline-derived CDR1 and CDR2 are MNHNY and SVGAGI (reference sequence). In DNA, the CDR3 is TGTGCCAGCAGGACGGGACAGGGATCCTCCGAGCAGTACTTC. It yields the protein CASRTGQGSSEQYF.

V usage is TRBV5-1 and J usage is TRBJ2-5, with 8 bases lining up with TRBD1. This CDR3 has 15 residues. Per the germline V gene, CDR1 is SGHRS and CDR2 is YFSETQ. V dropped 5 bases and J dropped 4; count of bases not matched to a gene: 10. The CDR3, as DNA: TGCGCCAGCAGATTTGGTCAGGGGGCTGGAGAGACCCAGTACTTC. This codes for CASRFGQGAGETQYF.

The chain links TRBV2 to TRBJ2-1; possible D gene TRBD2, 5 bases. CDR1 is SNHLY and CDR2 is FYNNEI in the germline V gene. V was shortened by 6 bases and J by 16 bases, with 34 bases between the two germline ends. The CDR3 loop spans 17 amino acids. The CDR3 nucleotides read TGTGCCAGCAGGGTGGTGATTGACGCTCCCCTAAGGTCCTCGGGATTCTTC. Its protein product is CASRVVIDAPLRSSGFF.

This chain joins TRBV3-1 (or the pseudogene TRBV3-2) and TRBJ2-7; 9 nucleotides line up with TRBD2. This CDR3 is 15 amino acids long. V lost 3 bases and J lost 4; bases outside the gene matches: 7. The germline CDR1 and CDR2 sequences are LGHDT and YNNKEL (reference sequence). In DNA form, the CDR3 reads TGTGCCAGCAGCCATCCGCTAGCGGGGAATTACGAGCAGTACTTC. Protein: CASSHPLAGNYEQYF.

V usage is TRBV11-1 and J usage is TRBJ2-7, with a tentative D call TRBD2 (5 bases). The CDR3 is made up of 14 amino acids. With 5 bases removed from V and 7 bases from J, the gap between germline ends came to 18 bases. From germline, CDR1 is SGHAT and CDR2 FQDESV (reference sequence). CDR3 region: CASSPPSRAREQYF. In DNA form, the CDR3 reads TGTGCCAGCAGCCCCCCATCGAGGGCTCGGGAGCAGTACTTC.

The chain joins TRBV10-3 to TRBJ2-5, with D perhaps matching TRBD1 (6 bases). This CDR3 is built from 15 residues. Trimming left V 0 bases short and J 0 bases short, with 8 bases between. The germline gives CDR1 ENHRY, CDR2 SYGVKD. Here the CDR3 reads CAISESTGNQETQYF. The CDR3 DNA is TGTGCCATCAGTGAGTCGACAGGAAACCAAGAGACCCAGTACTTC.